A selection of T cell receptor beta chains follows, all from one sample in a study of T cell changes during pregnancy in multiple sclerosis. Sequencing was performed with immunoSEQ multiplex PCR; in TCRdb, only in-frame clones are kept and a portion is missing. Here the sample spans tens of thousands of clones, 92% being singletons. Source: CD8+ T cells from peripheral blood mononuclear cells, taken in the third trimester of pregnancy. Source of these receptors: a female donor with multiple sclerosis, enrolled in a pregnancy study. Each CDR3 is given with its conserved first and last residue. A D gene is named only where the DNA matches it firmly. Expanded clones get a size class; other rows say once, few or many, or leave the size out.

TRBJ1-5 | TRBD1 | NA | TRBV28 | CASSPGTGVNQPQHF | TGTGCCAGCAGTCCGGGGACAGGCGTCAATCAGCCCCAGCATTTT
TRBJ2-1 | TRBD1 | NA | TRBV7-8 | CASSSELIGTGPLYNEQFF | TGTGCCAGCAGCTCGGAACTGATAGGGACAGGGCCTTTGTACAATGAGCAGTTCTTC
TRBJ2-2 | NA | NA | TRBV27 | CASRRFTGELFF | TGTGCCAGCAGGCGCTTCACCGGGGAGCTGTTTTTT
TRBJ2-3 | TRBD2 | NA | TRBV9 | CASNVGLAGDGDTQYF | TGTGCCAGCAACGTAGGACTAGCGGGGGATGGGGATACGCAGTATTTT
TRBJ2-7 | NA | NA | TRBV13 | CASSLGAGYEQYF | TGTGCCAGCAGCTTAGGGGCAGGGTACGAGCAGTACTTC
TRBJ2-3 | NA | NA | TRBV27 | CASSSPGSLSDTQYF | TGTGCCAGCAGTTCCCCCGGGAGCCTTAGTGATACGCAGTATTTT
TRBJ2-2 | TRBD1 | NA | TRBV4-2 | CASSPTGTENTGELFF | TGTGCCAGCAGCCCGACCGGGACAGAGAACACCGGGGAGCTGTTTTTT
TRBJ2-2 | TRBD2 | NA | TRBV12-5 | CASGLVPGLASNTGELFF | TGTGCTAGTGGTTTGGTCCCCGGACTAGCGTCGAACACCGGGGAGCTGTTTTTT
TRBJ1-2 | NA | NA | TRBV5-1 | CASSVLGGDYGYTF | TGCGCCAGCAGCGTATTAGGGGGGGACTATGGCTACACCTTC
TRBJ1-2 | NA | NA | TRBV14 | CASSQDSYGLNYGYTF | TGTGCCAGCAGCCAAGATAGTTACGGACTCAACTATGGCTACACCTTC
TRBJ2-1 | NA | NA | TRBV4-1 | CASSHSPDRALADEQFF | TGCGCCAGCAGCCACTCCCCAGACAGGGCACTAGCTGATGAGCAGTTCTTC
TRBJ2-1 | TRBD2 | NA | TRBV29-1 | CSVGGTSGTLWNEQFF | TGCAGCGTTGGGGGGACTAGCGGAACCCTTTGGAATGAGCAGTTCTTC
TRBJ1-1 | TRBD1 | NA | TRBV30 | CAWVQGRRAFF | TGTGCCTGGGTACAGGGGAGGCGAGCTTTCTTT
TRBJ1-1 | NA | NA | TRBV25-1 | CASSAWGVNTEAFF | TGTGCCAGCAGCGCCTGGGGGGTGAATACTGAAGCTTTCTTT
TRBJ2-7 | TRBD1 | NA | TRBV28 | CASSFRDRAYEQYF | TGTGCCAGCAGTTTTAGGGACAGGGCCTACGAGCAGTACTTC
TRBJ2-7 | TRBD1 | NA | TRBV5-1 | CASHEGAGEQYF | TGCGCCAGTCACGAGGGGGCGGGCGAGCAGTACTTC
TRBJ2-3 | TRBD2 | NA | TRBV28 | CASQLLAGGPTDTQYF | TGTGCCAGCCAATTACTAGCGGGAGGACCCACAGATACGCAGTATTTT
TRBJ2-2 | TRBD1 | NA | TRBV23-1 | CAEKEKQGAPDTGELFF | TGCGCCGAGAAGGAAAAACAGGGGGCGCCCGACACCGGGGAGCTGTTTTTT
TRBJ1-1 | NA | NA | TRBV6-1 | CASSEYVGLQPEAFF | TGTGCCAGCAGTGAATATGTGGGACTCCAGCCTGAAGCTTTCTTT
TRBJ1-1 | NA | NA | TRBV30 | CAWSVLIGATEAFF | TGTGCCTGGAGTGTACTGATAGGGGCCACTGAAGCTTTCTTT
TRBJ2-2 | TRBD2 | NA | TRBV7-9 | CASSSGRLAGGVGELFF | TGTGCCAGCAGCTCGGGACGACTAGCGGGAGGGGTCGGGGAGCTGTTTTTT
TRBJ2-7 | TRBD2 | once | TRBV7-8 | CASSLWGTSGTYEQYF | TGTGCCAGCAGCTTATGGGGGACTAGCGGAACCTACGAGCAGTACTTC
TRBJ1-5 | TRBD1 | NA | TRBV6-5 | CASSSLTGGNQPQHF | TGTGCCAGCAGTTCCCTAACAGGGGGAAATCAGCCCCAGCATTTT